This TCR beta chain is drawn from a study of cytomegalovirus exposure and HLA in healthy donors. The PCR was carried out with 60 Vbeta primers and 13 Jbeta primers. The method was immunoSEQ multiplex PCR; TCRdb's version includes in-frame clones alone and lacks a portion of them. The sample includes 81,000 or so clones, roughly 75% of them seen just once. V lost 0 bases to trimming and J lost 4 bases; unmatched junction nucleotides: 9. There are 18 residues in the CDR3. CDR1 MGHRA and CDR2 YSYEKL come from the germline V gene. The sample comprised PBMCs. This TCR was recovered from a man in his fifties or sixties in good health and CMV-seronegative. This chain links TRBV4-1 with TRBJ2-1; 10 bases are shared with TRBD2. The CDR3 sequence is CASSQERGQRGGYNEQFF. The CDR3 nucleotides are TGCGCCAGCAGCCAAGAACGGGGTCAGCGGGGGGGTTACAATGAGCAGTTCTTC.